The 20 T cell receptor beta chains reported below all come from one sample, sequenced in a study of blood T cells in healthy people across ages. Alongside a J-beta primer mix, a sample-barcoded 5' primer served in a second PCR lasting about 7 to 11 cycles. Each CDR3 protein gets one entry after TCRdb re-called the 5' RACE reads with MiXCR. The top ten clones hold under 20% of a sample with more than 800,000 distinct CDR3 sequences, more than 35% of them seen once. The sample comprised blood. These receptor sequences come from a woman aged 60 to 75 in good health.

This clonotype has just a few counts. This chain connects TRBV11-2 to TRBJ2-1, with 15 bases fitting TRBD2. J lost 7 bases, V lost 1 base, and 2 bases had no gene match. The CDR3 runs to 16 residues. Germline CDR1 SGHAT, CDR2 FQNNGV. DNA of the CDR3: TGTGCCAGCAGCTTAGTGGGACTAGCGGGAGGAAATGAGCAGTTCTTC. This codes for CASSLVGLAGGNEQFF. Combining the CDR3 with reference TRBV11-2 and TRBJ2-1 gives the whole variable domain EAGVAQSPRYKIIEKRQSVAFWCNPISGHATLYWYQQILGQGPKLLIQFQNNGVVDDSQLPKDRFSAERLKGVDSTLKIQPAKLEDSAVYLCASSLVGLAGGNEQFFGPGTRLTVL.

This chain uses TRBV2 with TRBJ2-7; D gene unclear. The germline V and J ends were trimmed by 7 bases and 7 bases, with 11 bases remaining between them. The CDR3 is 11 amino acids. Germline assignment: CDR1 SNHLY and CDR2 FYNNEI. The CDR3 region is CASISPSEQYF. CDR3 in DNA: TGTGCCAGCATAAGCCCCAGTGAGCAGTACTTC.

This clonotype has at least ten counts. V usage is TRBV20-1 and J usage is TRBJ2-7; TRBD1 aligns across 9 bases. CDR1 is DFQATT, CDR2 SNEGSKA, per germline (reference sequence). V lost 4 bases and J lost 4; bases outside the gene matches: 2. This CDR3 contains 12 residues. CDR3 DNA: TGCAGTGCTACTGGGACAGGGTACGAGCAGTACTTC. It codes for CSATGTGYEQYF.

This clonotype appeared a few times. In nucleotides, the CDR3 is TGTGCCAGCAGCAAAGCTACTAGCGGGAGAATTCTACCAAGCACAGATACGCAGTATTTT. This encodes CASSKATSGRILPSTDTQYF. The rearrangement links TRBV21-1 to TRBJ2-3; the DNA was not used to check the table's D call, TRBD2. TRBV21-1 is tagged as a pseudogene. The CDR3 covers 20 residues.

Here the CDR3 reads CSARNPRDLSGVRTDTQYF. The DNA for the CDR3 is TGCAGTGCTAGAAATCCCCGGGACCTTTCAGGGGTACGCACAGATACGCAGTATTTT. The rearrangement links TRBV20-1 to TRBJ2-3, with D tentatively TRBD1 (6 bases). The germline V gene has CDR1 DFQATT and CDR2 SNEGSKA (reference sequence). This CDR3 comprises 19 residues. Trimming left V 2 bases short and J 1 base short, with 25 bases between.

This clonotype came up a few times. The CDR3 DNA follows: TGTGCCAGCAGTCAAGGGACAGGGGTGAACTATGGCTACACCTTC. It translates to CASSQGTGVNYGYTF. This chain uses TRBV27 with TRBJ1-2, with 10 nucleotides matching TRBD1. CDR3 size: 15 residues. V was pared by 5 bases and J by 2 bases, with 5 bases of the junction left unmatched. Germline V gene data show CDR1 as MNHEY and CDR2 as SMNVEV (reference sequence).

The chain couples TRBV10-3 to TRBJ2-1, with D perhaps matching TRBD2 (5 bases). This CDR3 is 13 amino acids long. The germline V gene has CDR1 ENHRY and CDR2 SYGVKD. The germline V and J ends were trimmed by 2 bases and 8 bases, with 10 bases remaining between them. CDR3 sequence (DNA): TGTGCCATCAGTGAGACTAGTTTGTATGAGCAGTTCTTC. Its protein is CAISETSLYEQFF.

This clonotype was seen only once. The V gene is TRBV28, the J gene TRBJ1-1; no clear D. V was cut by 2 bases and J by 4 bases, with 11 bases left in between. Germline CDR1 reads MDHEN; CDR2 reads SYDVKM. The CDR3 runs 14 residues. The CDR3 DNA follows: TGTGCCAGCAGTTTAACCCGGTGGGGCACTGAAGCTTTCTTT. Amino acid sequence: CASSLTRWGTEAFF.

This chain connects TRBV3-1 to TRBJ2-1, with TRBD2 matching 13 bases. CDR3 length: 16 amino acids. J lost 8 bases, V lost 0 bases, and 4 bases had no gene match. Germline V gives CDR1 LGHDT, CDR2 YNNKEL (reference sequence). CDR3 region: CASSQDIGLAGDEQFF. CDR3 coding DNA: TGTGCCAGCAGCCAAGATATAGGACTAGCGGGAGATGAGCAGTTCTTC.

Details on this clonotype: Relative to the germline gene, one junction end is altered; a read error may explain this. The chain is built from TRBV10-3 and TRBJ2-6, with D possibly TRBD1 on 5 matching bases. This CDR3 is built from 17 residues. Per germline, CDR1 ENHRY and CDR2 SYGVKD. The CDR3 DNA reads as TGTGCCATCAGTGAGACCAGTGGTGGCATTGGGGCCGACGTCCTGACTTTC. Translation: CAISETSGGIGADVLTF.

This clonotype was detected only a few times. The chain links TRBV7-8 to TRBJ2-7; D call uncertain. The CDR3 is 14 amino acids. V dropped 5 bases and J dropped 1 base, with 12 bases sitting between them. Germline values: CDR1 SGHVS, CDR2 FQNEAQ. CDR3 protein: CASSLSRLSYEQYF. CDR3 sequence (DNA): TGTGCCAGCAGCCTTAGCCGGCTGTCCTACGAGCAGTACTTC.

The genes are TRBV27 and TRBJ2-5, with D perhaps matching TRBD2 (7 bases). The tail of the sequence fits TRBJ2-7 better, so the J call may be wrong. The germline V gene encodes CDR1 MNHEY and CDR2 SMNVEV (reference sequence). This CDR3 is built from 15 residues. The CDR3 protein is CASSPLGGRRYEQYF. As DNA, the CDR3 is TGTGCCAGCAGTCCACTCGGGGGGCGAAGATACGAGCAGTACTTC.

The V call is TRBV24-1, the J call TRBJ1-2; possibly TRBD1 for D (5 bases). Germline CDR1 is KGHDR and CDR2 is SFDVKD. V was trimmed by 0 bases and J by 8 bases, leaving 18 bases between them. The CDR3 has 16 amino acids. The CDR3 DNA reads as TGTGCCACCAGTGATTTGCAAAGGGGCGCGGTGTGCGGCTACACCTTC. Residues: CATSDLQRGAVCGYTF.

With respect to this clonotype: Germline and junction disagree at one end, which may indicate a read error. This sequence joins TRBV27 and TRBJ2-3, with 8 nucleotides matching TRBD2. The germline V gene encodes CDR1 MNHEY and CDR2 SMNVEV (reference sequence). The CDR3 is 16 amino acids. The CDR3 here is CTSSLGVAGPTDTQYF. In nucleotides, the CDR3 is TGTACCAGCAGTTTAGGGGTAGCGGGGCCCACAGATACGCAGTATTTT.

V gene TRBV28 combines with J gene TRBJ2-6, with TRBD2 as a possible D gene (5 bases). The CDR3 extends over 14 amino acids. From germline, CDR1 is MDHEN and CDR2 SYDVKM. V dropped 10 bases and J dropped 2 bases, with 12 bases sitting between them. This chain's CDR3 is CATNRGTGANVLTF. The DNA for the CDR3 is TGTGCCACCAATCGGGGAACTGGGGCCAACGTCCTGACTTTC.

The chain recombines TRBV7-9 with TRBJ2-7, with a weak D call TRBD2 (6 bases). The DNA matches TRBJ2-5 better at its end, which makes the J call doubtful. Germline CDR1 and CDR2: SEHNR and FQNEAQ (reference sequence). This CDR3 spans 17 amino acids. CDR3 amino acids: CASSLDGRGKALQTQYF. The CDR3 region has the DNA TGTGCCAGCAGCTTAGATGGGCGCGGGAAAGCCCTTCAGACCCAGTACTTC.

The gene calls are TRBV30 and TRBJ2-5; D remains unclear. Germline V lookup: CDR1 GTSNPN, CDR2 SVGIG (reference sequence). This CDR3 has 12 residues. Trimming cost V 5 bases and J 1 base, with 8 bases left between them. CDR3 loop: CAWDLGQETQYF. The CDR3 DNA reads TGTGCCTGGGACCTCGGCCAAGAGACCCAGTACTTC.

This clonotype was seen just once. This chain links TRBV7-6 with TRBJ2-1; D is possibly TRBD1 or TRBD2 (5 bases each). Germline V gene data show CDR1 as SGHVS and CDR2 as FNYEAQ. V was clipped by 4 bases and J by 9 bases, with 19 bases between them. This CDR3 region has 15 residues. CDR3 sequence: CASSSGRGPKVEQFF. CDR3 coding DNA: TGTGCCAGCAGCTCCGGTCGGGGCCCCAAGGTTGAGCAGTTCTTC.

The gene calls are TRBV6-5 and TRBJ1-1; D gene ambiguous. The CDR3 sequence is 14 residues long. CDR1 is MNHEY and CDR2 is SVGAGI in the germline V gene. The V gene lost 0 bases and the J gene lost 5 bases, with 10 bases spanning the gap. For the CDR3, the DNA is TGTGCCAGCAGTTACTCGTTGGGTCAAACTGAAGCTTTCTTT. Protein product: CASSYSLGQTEAFF.

The gene calls are TRBV4-1 and TRBJ1-2, with 8 bases fitting TRBD1. This CDR3 contains 14 residues. The junction had 8 bases not matched to a gene; V was cut back by 3 bases and J by 8 bases. Germline assignment: CDR1 MGHRA and CDR2 YSYEKL. This chain's CDR3 is CASSHPGQGEGYTF. CDR3 coding DNA: TGCGCCAGCAGCCATCCCGGACAGGGCGAGGGCTACACCTTC.